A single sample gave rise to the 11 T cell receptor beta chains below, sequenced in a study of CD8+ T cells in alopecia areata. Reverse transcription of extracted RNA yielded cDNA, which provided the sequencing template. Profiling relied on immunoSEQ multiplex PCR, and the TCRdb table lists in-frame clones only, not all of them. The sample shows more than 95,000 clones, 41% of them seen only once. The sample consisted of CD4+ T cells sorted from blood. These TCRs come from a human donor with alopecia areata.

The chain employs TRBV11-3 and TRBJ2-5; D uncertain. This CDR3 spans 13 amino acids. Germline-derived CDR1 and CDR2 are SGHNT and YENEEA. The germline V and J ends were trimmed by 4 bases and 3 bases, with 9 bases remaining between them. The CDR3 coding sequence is TGTGCCAGCAGCTCATTTCGCGAAGAGACCCAGTACTTC. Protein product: CASSSFREETQYF.

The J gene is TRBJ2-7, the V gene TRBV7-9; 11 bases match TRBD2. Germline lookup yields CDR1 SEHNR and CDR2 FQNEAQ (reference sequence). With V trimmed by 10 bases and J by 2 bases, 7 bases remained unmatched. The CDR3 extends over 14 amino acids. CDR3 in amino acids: CATTGSGRAYEQYF. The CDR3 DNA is TGTGCCACCACGGGTAGCGGGAGGGCCTACGAGCAGTACTTC.

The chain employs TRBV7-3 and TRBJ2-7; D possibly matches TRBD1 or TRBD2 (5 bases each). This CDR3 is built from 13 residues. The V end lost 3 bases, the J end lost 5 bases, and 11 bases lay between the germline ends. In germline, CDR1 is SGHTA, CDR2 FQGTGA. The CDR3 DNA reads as TGTGCCAGCAGCTTGGCAGGGAGCCACGAGCAGTACTTC. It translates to CASSLAGSHEQYF.

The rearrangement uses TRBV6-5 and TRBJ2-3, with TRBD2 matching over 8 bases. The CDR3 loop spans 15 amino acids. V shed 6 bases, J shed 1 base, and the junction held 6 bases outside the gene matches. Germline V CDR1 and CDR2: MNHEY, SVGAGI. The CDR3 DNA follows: TGTGCCAGCAGCCCTGGACTAGCCCGCACAGATACGCAGTATTTT. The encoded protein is CASSPGLARTDTQYF.

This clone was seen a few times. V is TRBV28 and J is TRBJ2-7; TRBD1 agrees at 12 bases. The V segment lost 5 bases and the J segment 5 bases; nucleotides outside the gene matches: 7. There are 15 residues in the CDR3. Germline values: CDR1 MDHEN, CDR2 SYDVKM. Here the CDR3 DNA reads TGTGCCAGCAGTCCCCCAGGGACAGGGGGCCACGAGCAGTACTTC. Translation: CASSPPGTGGHEQYF.

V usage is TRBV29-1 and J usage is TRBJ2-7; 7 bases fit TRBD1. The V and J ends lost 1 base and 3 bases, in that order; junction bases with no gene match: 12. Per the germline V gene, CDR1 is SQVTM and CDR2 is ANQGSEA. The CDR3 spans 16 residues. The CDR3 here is CSVEAPGTAISYEQYF. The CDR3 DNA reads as TGCAGCGTTGAAGCCCCCGGGACAGCGATAAGCTACGAGCAGTACTTC.

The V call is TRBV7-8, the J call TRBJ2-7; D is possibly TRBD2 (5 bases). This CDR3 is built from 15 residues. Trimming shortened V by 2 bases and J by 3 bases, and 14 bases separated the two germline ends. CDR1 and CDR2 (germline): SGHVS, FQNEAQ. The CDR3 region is CASSLFPGSVYEQYF. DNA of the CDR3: TGTGCCAGCAGCTTATTTCCGGGGTCGGTCTACGAGCAGTACTTC.

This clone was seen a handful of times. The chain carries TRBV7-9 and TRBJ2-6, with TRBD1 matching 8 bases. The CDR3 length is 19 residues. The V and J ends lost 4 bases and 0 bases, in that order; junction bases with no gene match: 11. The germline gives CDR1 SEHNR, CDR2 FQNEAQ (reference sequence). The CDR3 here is CASSSRSGTGGSGANVLTF. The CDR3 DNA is TGTGCCAGCAGCTCCCGTTCCGGGACAGGTGGCTCTGGGGCCAACGTCCTGACTTTC.

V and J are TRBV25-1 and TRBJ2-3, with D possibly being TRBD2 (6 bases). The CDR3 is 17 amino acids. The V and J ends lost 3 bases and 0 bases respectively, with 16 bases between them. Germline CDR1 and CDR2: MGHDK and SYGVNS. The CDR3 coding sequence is TGTGCCAGCAGTGATCATTCTCGCGGGACTAGCACAGATACGCAGTATTTT. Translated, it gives CASSDHSRGTSTDTQYF.

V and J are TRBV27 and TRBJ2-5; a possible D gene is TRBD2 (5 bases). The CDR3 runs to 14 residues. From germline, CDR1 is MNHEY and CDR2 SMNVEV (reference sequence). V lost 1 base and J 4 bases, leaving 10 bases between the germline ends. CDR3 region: CASSLLGVGETQYF. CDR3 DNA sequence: TGTGCCAGCAGTTTATTGGGAGTCGGAGAGACCCAGTACTTC.

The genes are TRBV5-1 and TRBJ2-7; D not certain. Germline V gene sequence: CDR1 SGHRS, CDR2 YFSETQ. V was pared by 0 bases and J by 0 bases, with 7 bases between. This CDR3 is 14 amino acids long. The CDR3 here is CASSLETFSYEQYF. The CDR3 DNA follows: TGCGCCAGCAGCTTGGAGACATTCTCCTACGAGCAGTACTTC. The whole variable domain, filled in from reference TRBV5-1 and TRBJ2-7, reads KAGVTQTPRYLIKTRGQQVTLSCSPISGHRSVSWYQQTPGQGLQFLFEYFSETQRNKGNFPGRFSGRQFSNSRSEMNVSTLELGDSALYLCASSLETFSYEQYFGPGTRLTVT.